The clone carrying this TCR beta chain has only a few counts. Its antigen is undetermined. These data are taken from a study of cytomegalovirus exposure and HLA in healthy donors. Both 60 Vbeta primers and 13 Jbeta primers went into the PCR. Generated by immunoSEQ multiplex PCR, the TCRdb table keeps only in-frame clones and is missing some. The sample includes around 150,000 clones, about 81% of them seen just once. General study results and limits: An apparent linkage of common viral pathogens to several of the most significant clusters emerged in a later analysis. Analysis was carried out at a later point, and it linked a missense DCLRE1C variant to TCR beta V- and J-gene trimming.

Trimming stripped 3 bases from V and 10 bases from J, with 9 bases between. Per germline, CDR1 LNHDA and CDR2 SQIVND (reference sequence). This CDR3 region has 12 residues. The receptor was derived from a woman in her forties or fifties in good health and CMV-seropositive. The sample consisted of PBMCs. J is TRBJ1-4 and V is TRBV19, with D unresolved. The CDR3, as DNA: TGTGCCAGTAGTATTGGAGAAGGAAAACTGTTTTTT. Encoded protein: CASSIGEGKLFF.